This T cell receptor beta chain emerged from a study of siplizumab effects on memory and regulatory T cells. Study observations and caveats: Alloreactive CD4+ clones that could be mapped were on average about 70% Treg-derived with siplizumab, against around 27% in controls.

Method: immunoSEQ multiplex PCR; TCRdb's copy keeps in-frame clones and lacks some. The sample includes some 100,000 clones, 93% of them seen just once. As to this clone: Its antigen is not identified.

CDR3 length equals 16 residues. The V gene end was trimmed by 6 bases and the J gene end by 7 bases; junction bases not matched to a gene: 11. Germline V lookup: CDR1 SEHNR, CDR2 FQNEAQ (reference sequence). The sequence came from a human donor in good health. V and J are TRBV7-9 and TRBJ2-1, with 11 bases fitting TRBD2. Sequences were obtained from CD8+ T cells sorted from blood. The CDR3 DNA sequence: TGTGCCAGCAGTTCCCCCTTTGCTAGCGGGGGGAATGAGCAGTTCTTC. Translating it yields CASSSPFASGGNEQFF.